Shown below are 24 T cell receptor beta chains from a single sample sequenced in a study of cytomegalovirus exposure and HLA in healthy donors. Data came from immunoSEQ multiplex PCR; TCRdb stores just in-frame clones and leaves some out. The profile covers fewer than 150,000 clones, with roughly 86% appearing a single time and roughly 10% taken by the ten largest. Sequenced material: PBMCs. The origin of the receptors is a young man in good health and CMV-seropositive.

This clone was recorded only once. The chain carries TRBV2 and TRBJ2-2; 7 bases agree with TRBD2. The CDR3 consists of 16 residues. Per the germline V gene, CDR1 is SNHLY and CDR2 is FYNNEI. V dropped 1 base and J dropped 3; count of bases not matched to a gene: 5. The CDR3 region is CASSEEGGRDTGELFF. CDR3 in DNA: TGTGCCAGCAGTGAAGAAGGCGGGAGAGACACCGGGGAGCTGTTTTTT.

This clone was observed a single time. This chain connects TRBV5-1 to TRBJ1-3; 7 nucleotides match TRBD1. V lost 6 bases to trimming and J lost 0 bases; unmatched junction nucleotides: 12. The CDR3 totals 17 residues. CDR1 is SGHRS, CDR2 YFSETQ, per germline. CDR3 residues: CASTSGTVGYSGNTIYF. Here the CDR3 DNA reads TGCGCCAGCACCTCCGGGACAGTGGGCTACTCTGGAAACACCATATATTTT.

This chain links TRBV6-5 with TRBJ1-2; possible D gene TRBD1, 5 bases. This CDR3 comprises 15 residues. The ends were cut back, 0 bases at V and 3 bases at J, with 11 bases in the middle. Per germline, CDR1 MNHEY and CDR2 SVGAGI. The DNA for the CDR3 is TGTGCCAGCAGTTACTCGAGGCTACAGGACTATGGCTACACCTTC. Translated, it gives CASSYSRLQDYGYTF.

This clone was observed a single time. The genes are TRBV5-6 and TRBJ1-6; 8 bases are shared with TRBD1. Germline-derived CDR1 and CDR2 are SGHDT and YYEEEE. The CDR3 is made up of 14 amino acids. With 4 bases clipped from V and 10 bases from J, the junction kept 7 bases outside the gene matches. Here the CDR3 reads CASSVGQGRSPLHF. CDR3 sequence (DNA): TGTGCCAGCAGCGTTGGACAGGGACGGTCACCCCTCCACTTT.

CDR3 DNA: TGTGCCAGCAGCTCTACTAGCGCAATTGGGAATGAGCAGTTCTTC. Protein sequence: CASSSTSAIGNEQFF. This rearrangement joins TRBV7-3 to TRBJ2-1; 7 bases agree with TRBD2. V trimming: 4 bases; J trimming: 7 bases; junction bases outside the gene matches: 10. CDR3 length: 15 residues. CDR1 SGHTA and CDR2 FQGTGA come from the germline V gene.

V is TRBV2 and J is TRBJ1-2; possible D gene TRBD1, 6 bases. The CDR3 spans 14 residues. Germline V gene sequence: CDR1 SNHLY, CDR2 FYNNEI. Trimming shortened V by 6 bases and J by 3 bases, and 14 bases separated the two germline ends. The CDR3 DNA sequence: TGTGCCAGCAGGGCAACAGGGTTCGACTATGGCTACACCTTC. Translated, it gives CASRATGFDYGYTF. Based on the CDR3 plus reference TRBV2 and TRBJ1-2, the full variable domain is EPEVTQTPSHQVTQMGQEVILRCVPISNHLYFYWYRQILGQKVEFLVSFYNNEISEKSEIFDDQFSVERPDGSNFTLKIRSTKLEDSAMYFCASRATGFDYGYTFGSGTRLTVV.

This rearrangement joins TRBV5-1 to TRBJ2-3, with TRBD2 as a possible D gene (7 bases). Germline V lookup: CDR1 SGHRS, CDR2 YFSETQ. The CDR3 covers 18 residues. The V gene lost 4 bases and the J gene lost 0 bases, with 21 bases spanning the gap. CDR3 amino acids: CASSLWGGGTTSTDTQYF. In DNA, the CDR3 is TGCGCCAGCAGCCTCTGGGGGGGCGGAACGACTAGCACAGATACGCAGTATTTT.

The J gene is TRBJ2-7, the V gene TRBV11-2; TRBD1 matches 11 bases. J was trimmed by 3 bases and V by 8 bases; bases with no gene match: 12. The CDR3 is 16 amino acids. Germline CDR1 SGHAT, CDR2 FQNNGV. Here the CDR3 reads CASGTGGLTGRYEQYF. CDR3 DNA sequence: TGTGCCAGCGGGACAGGGGGGCTTACGGGCCGCTACGAGCAGTACTTC.

This chain joins TRBV6-5 and TRBJ1-2; D is perhaps TRBD1 (6 bases). V lost 5 bases and J 8 bases, leaving 15 bases between the germline ends. This CDR3 region has 13 residues. Germline V CDR1 and CDR2: MNHEY, SVGAGI. CDR3 protein: CASSPLAGVGYTF. The CDR3 DNA reads as TGTGCCAGCAGTCCACTGGCAGGGGTAGGCTACACCTTC.

V usage is TRBV7-6 and J usage is TRBJ2-7, with D unclear. In germline, CDR1 is SGHVS, CDR2 FNYEAQ. V gave up 1 base and J gave up 2 bases, with 9 bases separating them. This CDR3 has 14 residues. For the CDR3, the DNA is TGTGCCAGCAGCTTAGGTCAAGAGACCTACGAGCAGTACTTC. Its protein product is CASSLGQETYEQYF.

The genes are TRBV19 and TRBJ1-5; weak D call: TRBD1 (6 bases). The CDR3 has 14 residues. V lost 7 bases and J lost 0, with 10 bases in between. The germline V gene has CDR1 LNHDA and CDR2 SQIVND (reference sequence). DNA of the CDR3: TGTGCCAGTAAATCGGACAGTAGCAATCAGCCCCAGCATTTT. This codes for CASKSDSSNQPQHF.

This chain connects TRBV7-9 to TRBJ2-1, with TRBD2 matching 9 bases. The CDR3 loop spans 14 amino acids. Germline V lookup: CDR1 SEHNR, CDR2 FQNEAQ (reference sequence). The ends lost 5 bases at V and 4 bases at J; junction bases unmatched: 3. The CDR3 reads CASSLGLAYNEQFF. In DNA, the CDR3 is TGTGCCAGCAGCCTAGGACTAGCGTACAATGAGCAGTTCTTC.

The chain couples TRBV11-2 to TRBJ2-3; D is possibly TRBD1 (6 bases). Germline V lookup: CDR1 SGHAT, CDR2 FQNNGV. This CDR3 spans 13 amino acids. Deletions cut 0 bases from V and 13 bases from J, with 14 bases between. The CDR3 region is CASSLDGDTVKYF. In DNA, the CDR3 is TGTGCCAGCAGCTTAGACGGGGACACCGTCAAGTATTTT.

The chain joins TRBV5-4 to TRBJ2-7; 9 bases map to TRBD1. Germline trimming cut 4 bases from V and 4 bases from J; bases unmatched to any gene: 9. Germline V CDR1 and CDR2: SGHNT, YYREEE (reference sequence). The CDR3 is made up of 15 amino acids. The CDR3: CASSTFGTGLYEQYF. The CDR3 DNA is TGTGCCAGCAGCACCTTTGGGACAGGGTTGTACGAGCAGTACTTC.

In the case of this clone: Distinct nucleotide sequences in the sample also encode this CDR3. This chain uses TRBV6-1 with TRBJ1-6; no firm D call. The V end lost 3 bases, the J end lost 4 bases, and 7 bases lay between the germline ends. The CDR3 sequence is 14 residues long. Germline CDR1 and CDR2: MNHNS and SASEGT. CDR3 sequence (DNA): TGTGCCAGCAGTGATATACAGTATAATTCACCCCTCCACTTT. This translates into CASSDIQYNSPLHF.

The chain couples TRBV15 to TRBJ2-5; 8 positions agree with TRBD1. J lost 1 base, V lost 5 bases, and 3 bases had no gene match. The CDR3 is made up of 14 amino acids. Germline V gene lookup returns CDR1 LNHNV and CDR2 YYDKDF (reference sequence). The DNA of the CDR3 is TGTGCCACCAGCCCAACAGGGGGCCAAGAGACCCAGTACTTC. Protein sequence: CATSPTGGQETQYF.

The chain couples TRBV9 to TRBJ2-7, with D unresolved. V lost 4 bases to trimming and J lost 1 base, with 12 bases between them. CDR1 and CDR2 from the germline V gene are SGDLS and YYNGEE. The CDR3 extends over 14 amino acids. CDR3 in amino acids: CASSLETGSYEQYF. The CDR3, as DNA: TGTGCCAGCAGCTTAGAGACTGGGTCCTACGAGCAGTACTTC.

J is TRBJ2-5 and V is TRBV5-6; 10 bases agree with TRBD1. In germline, CDR1 is SGHDT, CDR2 YYEEEE. This CDR3 is 16 amino acids long. V lost 4 bases and J lost 9; bases outside the gene matches: 15. CDR3 nucleotides: TGTGCCAGCAGCCCAACCGACAGGGGGCTATCTGAGTCCCAGTACTTC. Amino acids: CASSPTDRGLSESQYF.

The J gene is TRBJ2-1, the V gene TRBV27; weak D call: TRBD1 (6 bases). The V and J ends lost 5 bases and 6 bases respectively, with 23 bases between them. Germline V gene sequence: CDR1 MNHEY, CDR2 SMNVEV (reference sequence). CDR3 length equals 17 residues. The CDR3 is CASSPPTTGPTSNEQFF. The CDR3 bases are TGTGCCAGCAGTCCGCCAACGACAGGCCCCACGTCCAATGAGCAGTTCTTC.

This sequence joins TRBV13 and TRBJ2-7, with TRBD1 as a possible D gene (6 bases). The germline V gene encodes CDR1 PRHDT and CDR2 FYEKMQ (reference sequence). This CDR3 comprises 13 residues. V gave up 5 bases and J gave up 5 bases, with 13 bases separating them. This chain's CDR3 is CASSLRTEDEQYF. The CDR3 nucleotides are TGTGCCAGCAGCCTACGGACAGAGGACGAGCAGTACTTC. The whole variable domain, remainder taken from reference TRBV13 and TRBJ2-7, is AAGVIQSPRHLIKEKRETATLKCYPIPRHDTVYWYQQGPGQDPQFLISFYEKMQSDKGSIPDRFSAQQFSDYHSELNMSSLELGDSALYFCASSLRTEDEQYFGPGTRLTVT.

The chain uses TRBV5-6 and TRBJ1-6; D uncertain. The CDR3 is made up of 16 amino acids. Looked up from germline, CDR1 is SGHDT and CDR2 is YYEEEE. Trimming left V 0 bases short and J 10 bases short, with 17 bases between. The CDR3 DNA reads TGTGCCAGCAGCTTGGATTCCGGGTTCAACTACTCACCCCTCCACTTT. It is translated as CASSLDSGFNYSPLHF.

This sequence joins TRBV30 and TRBJ1-1; D perhaps matches TRBD1 (5 bases). The CDR3 totals 15 residues. V lost 0 bases and J lost 1, with 12 bases in between. Germline CDR1 reads GTSNPN; CDR2 reads SVGIG (reference sequence). The DNA for the CDR3 is TGTGCCTGGAGTGTAGGGGCCAAATCGAACACTGAAGCTTTCTTT. It encodes CAWSVGAKSNTEAFF.

The count of this clone is one. The J gene is TRBJ2-5, the V gene TRBV7-2, with a tentative D call TRBD1 (6 bases). V was trimmed by 6 bases and J by 4 bases, leaving 12 bases between them. CDR3 length equals 13 residues. The germline CDR1 and CDR2 sequences are SGHTA and FQGNSA. This CDR3 reads CASSLQGRETQYF. The DNA for the CDR3 is TGTGCCAGCAGTTTACAGGGTAGAGAGACCCAGTACTTC.

The chain links TRBV7-9 to TRBJ1-1, with D perhaps TRBD1 (5 bases). The germline V gene has CDR1 SEHNR and CDR2 FQNEAQ (reference sequence). This CDR3 region has 13 residues. V was shortened by 4 bases and J by 1 base, with 7 bases between the two germline ends. CDR3 sequence reads: CASSSTGNTEAFF. The CDR3 DNA reads TGTGCCAGCAGCTCTACAGGGAACACTGAAGCTTTCTTT. Supplemented by reference TRBV7-9 and TRBJ1-1, the full variable domain reads DTGVSQNPRHKITKRGQNVTFRCDPISEHNRLYWYRQTLGQGPEFLTYFQNEAQLEKSRLLSDRFSAERPKGSFSTLEIQRTEQGDSAMYLCASSSTGNTEAFFGQGTRLTVV.